The subject of this entry is one T cell receptor (beta chain). Its antigen remains unidentified. The CDR3 contains 15 residues. The V end lost 5 bases, the J end lost 2 bases, and 17 bases lay between the germline ends. Germline V CDR1 and CDR2: SGHKS, YYEKEE (reference sequence). This record comes from a study of Ad26.COV2.S vaccination and SARS-CoV-2 variants. Study-level background: Once, or twice with 56 days between doses, Ad26.COV2.S was given intramuscularly.

Overall study results and limits: Spike-specific TCR breadth ran higher among vaccine recipients than placebo recipients.

Treatment described: roughly 19 received Ad26.COV2.S at low or high dose, single or two shots; roughly five received placebo; per-sample allocation not given. Sampling was done on day 63 after the first vaccine or placebo injection. Some clones are missing from TCRdb's copy, which holds only in-frame ones; the method was immunoSEQ multiplex PCR. The sample holds about 350,000 clones, roughly 91% seen once. Sample: peripheral blood, taken in a trial of Ad26.COV2.S vaccine versus placebo. V gene TRBV5-5 combines with J gene TRBJ2-7; D is possibly TRBD1 (7 bases). The TCR sequence derives from a person aged 18-65 years who received the Ad26.COV2.S COVID-19 vaccine or a placebo. The CDR3 sequence is CASSPTPGGTYEQYF. The DNA for the CDR3 is TGTGCCAGCAGTCCAACGCCAGGGGGGACCTACGAGCAGTACTTC.